This T cell receptor beta chain was documented in a study of blood T cell repertoires in COVID-19. Overall study context: The United States, Italy and Spain provided the acute and convalescent COVID-19 samples. Sample material is recorded as cDNA or gDNA derived from T cells, B-cell-depleted T cells, or PBMCs.

Assay: immunoSEQ multiplex PCR; the TCRdb copy retains only in-frame clones and omits some. The sample holds approximately 290,000 clones, over 75% seen once. This clone turned up a few times. The sequence was obtained from a human donor with COVID-19, enrolled during active disease. The donor label of this sample is uncertain. Sequencing was done on a sample of peripheral blood.

CDR3 bases: TGTGCCAGCAGCAGTCCAGCAGGGGACGAGCAGTACTTC. As protein: CASSSPAGDEQYF. The chain employs TRBV3-1 (or the pseudogene TRBV3-2) and TRBJ2-7; D possibly corresponds to TRBD1 (6 bases). V lost 5 bases and J 5 bases, leaving 13 bases between the germline ends. Germline values: CDR1 LGHDT, CDR2 YNNKEL (reference sequence). The CDR3 totals 13 residues.